Each of the 30 T cell receptor beta chains below was sequenced from the same sample in a study of blood T cell repertoires in COVID-19 (dated by TCRdb to 2020 to 2022). Library preparation used the immunoSEQ multiplex PCR assay. The source is immuneACCESS, and TCRdb retained only in-frame sequences with V and J called. Part of the clones is not carried over; for the studies checked, unresolved V genes explain less than half of this, and the remainder is unexplained. In this sample the table shows under 250,000 clones, approximately 89% of which occur a single time. 1.5% to 2% of the sample belongs to the ten largest clones. Sequencing was carried out using peripheral blood. All receptors come from a woman aged 55-70 years who had recovered from COVID-19.

V usage is TRBV21-1 and J usage is TRBJ1-3; the DNA was not used to check the table's D call, TRBD1. TRBV21-1 is assigned pseudogene status. The CDR3 extends over 17 amino acids. CDR3 in DNA: TGTGCCAGCAGCTGCGCACGGGACAGGGGGCCTGGAAACACCATATATTTT. Translated, it gives CASSCARDRGPGNTIYF.

This clone was picked up one time. This chain links TRBV5-1 with TRBJ2-7; tentative D call: TRBD2 (7 bases). The germline gives CDR1 SGHRS, CDR2 YFSETQ. The CDR3 spans 14 residues. Trimming took 7 bases from V and 5 from J, leaving 19 bases between them. The CDR3 reads CASFREGGGHEQYF. The DNA for the CDR3 is TGCGCCAGCTTCCGCGAAGGGGGGGGCCACGAGCAGTACTTC.

V gene TRBV7-3 combines with J gene TRBJ2-5, with D possibly TRBD1 on 6 matching bases. The germline V gene has CDR1 SGHTA and CDR2 FQGTGA. Trimming removed 4 bases from V and 4 bases from J, with 13 bases in between. This CDR3 comprises 14 residues. CDR3 DNA sequence: TGTGCCAGCAGCTCTAGGGGGAAGCGAGAGACCCAGTACTTC. Translating gives CASSSRGKRETQYF.

This clone was recorded once. The chain employs TRBV9 and TRBJ2-2, with a weak D call TRBD2 (5 bases). Germline CDR1 is SGDLS and CDR2 is YYNGEE. The CDR3 spans 17 residues. Between the trimmed V and J ends, which lost 2 bases and 6 bases, there was a span of 20 bases. The chain's CDR3 is CASSVGARDTSSGELFF. CDR3 coding DNA: TGTGCCAGCAGCGTGGGAGCGAGGGATACCTCCTCCGGGGAGCTGTTTTTT.

This chain links TRBV11-2 with TRBJ1-4, with 7 bases matching TRBD1. CDR3 length: 15 amino acids. Germline assignment: CDR1 SGHAT and CDR2 FQNNGV. Losses at the gene ends were 5 bases for V and 5 bases for J; bases not matched to a gene: 8. CDR3 sequence reads: CASSPTGLENEKLFF. In DNA, the CDR3 is TGTGCCAGCAGCCCGACAGGGTTGGAGAATGAAAAACTGTTTTTT.

The chain combines TRBV21-1 with TRBJ1-2; TRBD1 is the table's D call, not checked against the DNA. TRBV21-1 is described as a pseudogene. The CDR3 sequence is 15 residues long. CDR3 DNA: TGTGCCAGCAGCAAAGCTCCAGGTCAGGGGTATGGCTACACCTTC. It codes for CASSKAPGQGYGYTF.

V and J are TRBV3-1 (or the pseudogene TRBV3-2) and TRBJ2-5; 7 positions match TRBD1. The CDR3 contains 15 residues. Germline loops: CDR1 LGHDT, CDR2 YNNKEL (reference sequence). V was clipped by 3 bases and J by 4 bases; unmatched bases: 8. In DNA form, the CDR3 reads TGTGCCAGCAGCCACCCCAGGGGGATGGGAGAGACCCAGTACTTC. Its protein product is CASSHPRGMGETQYF.

Notes on this clone: Other nucleotide sequences from this sample produce the same CDR3. The V gene is TRBV4-1, the J gene TRBJ1-6; D not certain. The V end was cut by 0 bases, the J end by 7 bases, with 7 bases between. The germline V gene encodes CDR1 MGHRA and CDR2 YSYEKL. The CDR3 length is 14 residues. The CDR3 here is CASSQDRGNSPLHF. The DNA for the CDR3 is TGCGCCAGCAGCCAAGATCGGGGAAATTCACCCCTCCACTTT.

Only one count was recorded for this clone. V and J are TRBV7-3 and TRBJ2-3, with 8 bases aligning to TRBD1. The CDR3 consists of 15 residues. Losses at the gene ends were 4 bases for V and 7 bases for J; bases not matched to a gene: 10. The V gene's germline CDR1 is SGHTA and CDR2 FQGTGA. In DNA, the CDR3 is TGTGCCAGCAGCTCAAACTCAGGGGGCGCACATACGCAGTATTTT. It is translated as CASSSNSGGAHTQYF. Looking up the rest from reference TRBV7-3 and TRBJ2-3 gives the full variable domain: GAGVSQTPSNKVTEKGKYVELRCDPISGHTALYWYRQSLGQGPEFLIYFQGTGAADDSGLPNDRFFAVRPEGSVSTLKIQRTERGDSAVYLCASSSNSGGAHTQYFGPGTRLTVL.

The genes are TRBV2 and TRBJ1-1; D is perhaps TRBD1 (6 bases). Germline V gene sequence: CDR1 SNHLY, CDR2 FYNNEI. V lost 7 bases to trimming and J lost 4 bases, with 13 bases between them. This CDR3 is 13 amino acids long. CDR3 amino acids: CASTGDIVTEAFF. The CDR3 DNA reads as TGTGCCAGCACTGGGGACATTGTCACTGAAGCTTTCTTT.

V usage is TRBV2 and J usage is TRBJ1-3, with D maybe TRBD1 (6 bases). V dropped 4 bases and J dropped 3 bases, with 10 bases sitting between them. The germline CDR1 and CDR2 sequences are SNHLY and FYNNEI. CDR3 size: 14 residues. CDR3 DNA: TGTGCCAGCAGTGTGGGGACATATGGAAACACCATATATTTT. This encodes CASSVGTYGNTIYF.

The CDR3: CSVEIRDRSSYEQYF. As DNA, the CDR3 is TGCAGCGTTGAGATAAGGGACAGAAGCTCCTACGAGCAGTACTTC. The V call is TRBV29-1, the J call TRBJ2-7, with 7 nucleotides matching TRBD1. Unmatched junction bases numbered 8, after V lost 3 bases and J lost 0 bases. The CDR3 sequence is 15 residues long. CDR1 SQVTM and CDR2 ANQGSEA come from the germline V gene.

The chain links TRBV3-1 (or the pseudogene TRBV3-2) to TRBJ2-1; D not resolved. Germline CDR1 and CDR2: LGHDT and YNNKEL (reference sequence). Trimming took 1 base from V and 8 from J, leaving 9 bases between them. CDR3 length: 13 amino acids. CDR3 DNA: TGTGCCAGCAGCCAAGGGGCAGTCTATGAGCAGTTCTTC. Translated, it gives CASSQGAVYEQFF.

This chain links TRBV15 with TRBJ1-6; D not certain. V was pared by 5 bases and J by 13 bases, with 21 bases between. The CDR3 has 15 amino acids. Per the germline V gene, CDR1 is LNHNV and CDR2 is YYDKDF (reference sequence). DNA for the CDR3: TGTGCCACCAGCGGGAAAGGCGAGGCTAGCTGGCCCCTCCACTTT. Translated, it gives CATSGKGEASWPLHF.

The gene calls are TRBV19 and TRBJ1-4, with TRBD1 matching 9 bases. This CDR3 is 18 amino acids long. The germline CDR1 and CDR2 sequences are LNHDA and SQIVND (reference sequence). The junction had 17 bases not matched to a gene; V was cut back by 5 bases and J by 7 bases. DNA for the CDR3: TGTGCCAGTAGTCCGCGCTGGACAGGGGATCGTACAGGTGAAAAACTGTTTTTT. Encoded protein: CASSPRWTGDRTGEKLFF.

This clone was recorded once. The gene calls are TRBV3-1 (or the pseudogene TRBV3-2) and TRBJ2-1; D perhaps matches TRBD2 (5 bases). Germline V gives CDR1 LGHDT, CDR2 YNNKEL (reference sequence). The CDR3 extends over 14 amino acids. Trimming left V 2 bases short and J 3 bases short, with 8 bases between. CDR3 region: CASSQLRDYNEQFF. CDR3 DNA: TGTGCCAGCAGCCAACTCCGGGACTACAATGAGCAGTTCTTC.

This clone was counted a single time. The V gene is TRBV5-4, the J gene TRBJ2-7; D may be TRBD1 (6 bases). The V gene lost 3 bases and the J gene lost 0 bases, with 16 bases spanning the gap. The CDR3 runs to 16 residues. Germline V gene sequence: CDR1 SGHNT, CDR2 YYREEE (reference sequence). The CDR3 region is CASSSLQDRNSYEQYF. Here the CDR3 DNA reads TGTGCCAGCAGCTCCCTGCAAGACAGGAACTCCTACGAGCAGTACTTC.

This chain links TRBV5-6 with TRBJ2-2, with D possibly being TRBD1 (5 bases). V was trimmed by 2 bases and J by 1 base, leaving 9 bases between them. Germline lookup yields CDR1 SGHDT and CDR2 YYEEEE. The CDR3 extends over 15 amino acids. DNA for the CDR3: TGTGCCAGCAGCTTCTTAGGGGTGAACACCGGGGAGCTGTTTTTT. Protein sequence: CASSFLGVNTGELFF.

In nucleotides, the CDR3 is TGTGCCATCAGTGAGTCGAGTAGCGGGGGGGCTTGGGATACGCAGTATTTT. Amino acids: CAISESSSGGAWDTQYF. The chain couples TRBV10-3 to TRBJ2-3; 11 bases fit TRBD2. V lost 0 bases and J lost 6; bases outside the gene matches: 8. Germline CDR1 reads ENHRY; CDR2 reads SYGVKD. The CDR3 extends over 17 amino acids.

The rearrangement joins TRBV4-3 to TRBJ1-6; 8 bases agree with TRBD1. The CDR3 has 19 residues. The V gene's germline CDR1 is LGHNA and CDR2 YSLEER. The trim removed 3 bases at V and 3 bases at J, leaving 13 bases unmatched. This chain's CDR3 is CASSQSPGQGSLYNSPLHF. For the CDR3, the DNA is TGCGCCAGCAGCCAGAGTCCAGGACAGGGCTCCCTCTATAATTCACCCCTCCACTTT.

This clone was seen many times. The V and J genes are TRBV25-1 and TRBJ1-1; D call uncertain. The V gene lost 8 bases and the J gene lost 4 bases, with 14 bases spanning the gap. Germline assignment: CDR1 MGHDK and CDR2 SYGVNS. The CDR3 is 13 residues long. This chain's CDR3 is CASHAPGTTEAFF. DNA of the CDR3: TGTGCCAGCCATGCCCCAGGTACCACTGAAGCTTTCTTT.

V gene TRBV5-1 combines with J gene TRBJ2-7, with 8 bases identical to TRBD1. This CDR3 spans 15 amino acids. The J segment lost 7 bases and the V segment lost 6 bases, leaving 15 bases of the junction unmatched. CDR1 and CDR2 (germline): SGHRS, YFSETQ. In DNA, the CDR3 is TGCGCCAGCACCAGGACAGGGTTTAGTCCGGGAGAGCAGTACTTC. Encoded protein: CASTRTGFSPGEQYF.

V is TRBV11-3 and J is TRBJ1-1; no reliable D call. CDR1 is SGHNT and CDR2 is YENEEA in the germline V gene. V was pared by 5 bases and J by 6 bases, with 13 bases between. The CDR3 covers 13 residues. CDR3 in DNA: TGTGCCAGCAGCACCCCGGGGATGGCTGAAGCTTTCTTT. Its protein is CASSTPGMAEAFF.

The V and J genes are TRBV2 and TRBJ1-5, with D possibly TRBD1 on 6 matching bases. From germline, CDR1 is SNHLY and CDR2 FYNNEI. V lost 7 bases and J lost 0, with 10 bases in between. The CDR3 covers 14 residues. CDR3 nucleotide sequence: TGTGCCAGCAAGGGACAAGATAGCAATCAGCCCCAGCATTTT. The encoded protein is CASKGQDSNQPQHF.

The rearrangement links TRBV14 to TRBJ1-2; TRBD1 matches at 7 bases. The CDR3 spans 14 residues. The junction had 0 bases not matched to a gene; V was cut back by 1 base and J by 1 base. The germline gives CDR1 SGHDN, CDR2 FVKESK. CDR3 amino acids: CASSQGQGNYGYTF. CDR3 bases: TGTGCCAGCAGCCAAGGACAGGGTAACTATGGCTACACCTTC.

The chain links TRBV11-2 to TRBJ2-7; TRBD1 is a possible D gene (7 bases). The germline V gene has CDR1 SGHAT and CDR2 FQNNGV. Trimming left V 6 bases short and J 4 bases short, with 19 bases between. There are 15 residues in the CDR3. In nucleotides, the CDR3 is TGTGCCAGCAGTTTGAGACAGGGAGGAAATTACGAGCAGTACTTC. Its translation is CASSLRQGGNYEQYF.

The chain links TRBV6-5 to TRBJ2-2; no definite D call. Trimming left V 10 bases short and J 3 bases short, with 9 bases between. CDR3 length: 12 amino acids. Germline V gene lookup returns CDR1 MNHEY and CDR2 SVGAGI. The CDR3: CATNHYTGELFF. CDR3 bases: TGTGCCACCAATCATTACACCGGGGAGCTGTTTTTT.

V and J are TRBV7-8 and TRBJ2-2, with TRBD1 identical over 11 bases. CDR1 and CDR2 (germline): SGHVS, FQNEAQ. J lost 4 bases, V lost 5 bases, and 6 bases had no gene match. The CDR3 runs 16 residues. Here the CDR3 reads CASSRGQGAITGELFF. In DNA, the CDR3 is TGTGCCAGCAGCCGAGGACAGGGGGCGATCACCGGGGAGCTGTTTTTT.

This chain joins TRBV5-1 and TRBJ2-7; 11 bases align to TRBD1. The V gene end was trimmed by 4 bases and the J gene end by 4 bases; junction bases not matched to a gene: 10. The CDR3 loop spans 16 amino acids. Germline loops: CDR1 SGHRS, CDR2 YFSETQ. This CDR3 is CASSPTPGQGGYEQYF. CDR3 nucleotide sequence: TGCGCCAGCAGCCCGACCCCGGGACAGGGGGGATACGAGCAGTACTTC.

The genes are TRBV5-1 and TRBJ2-7; D may be TRBD1 (5 bases). The CDR3 spans 15 residues. CDR1 is SGHRS, CDR2 YFSETQ, per germline. The V gene lost 1 base and the J gene lost 2 bases, with 13 bases spanning the gap. The CDR3: CASSLLAGYPYEQYF. As DNA, the CDR3 is TGCGCCAGCAGCTTGTTAGCAGGGTATCCCTACGAGCAGTACTTC.